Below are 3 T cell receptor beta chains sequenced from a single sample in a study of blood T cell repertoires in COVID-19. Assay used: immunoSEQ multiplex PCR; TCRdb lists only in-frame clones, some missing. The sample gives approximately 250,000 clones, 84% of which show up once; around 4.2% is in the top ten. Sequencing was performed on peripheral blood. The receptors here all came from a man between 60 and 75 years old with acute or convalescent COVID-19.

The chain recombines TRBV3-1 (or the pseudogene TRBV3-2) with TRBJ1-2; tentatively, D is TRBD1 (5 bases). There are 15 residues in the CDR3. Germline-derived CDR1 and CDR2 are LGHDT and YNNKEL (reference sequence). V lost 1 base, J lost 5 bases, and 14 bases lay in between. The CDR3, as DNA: TGTGCCAGCAGCCAAGTTCCGGGAGGGGATTATGGCTACACCTTC. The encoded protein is CASSQVPGGDYGYTF.

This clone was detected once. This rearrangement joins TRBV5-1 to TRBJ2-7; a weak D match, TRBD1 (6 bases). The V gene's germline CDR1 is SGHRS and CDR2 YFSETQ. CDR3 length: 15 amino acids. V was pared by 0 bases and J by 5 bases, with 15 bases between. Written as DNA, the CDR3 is TGCGCCAGCAGCTTGGCAGGGGCCCCGAGGGACGAGCAGTACTTC. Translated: CASSLAGAPRDEQYF.

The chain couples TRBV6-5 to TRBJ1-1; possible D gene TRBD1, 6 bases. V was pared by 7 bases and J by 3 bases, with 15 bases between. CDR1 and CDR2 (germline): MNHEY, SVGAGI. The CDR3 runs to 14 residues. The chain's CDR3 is CASTQGELYTEAFF. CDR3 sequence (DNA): TGTGCCAGCACACAGGGAGAGCTTTACACTGAAGCTTTCTTT.